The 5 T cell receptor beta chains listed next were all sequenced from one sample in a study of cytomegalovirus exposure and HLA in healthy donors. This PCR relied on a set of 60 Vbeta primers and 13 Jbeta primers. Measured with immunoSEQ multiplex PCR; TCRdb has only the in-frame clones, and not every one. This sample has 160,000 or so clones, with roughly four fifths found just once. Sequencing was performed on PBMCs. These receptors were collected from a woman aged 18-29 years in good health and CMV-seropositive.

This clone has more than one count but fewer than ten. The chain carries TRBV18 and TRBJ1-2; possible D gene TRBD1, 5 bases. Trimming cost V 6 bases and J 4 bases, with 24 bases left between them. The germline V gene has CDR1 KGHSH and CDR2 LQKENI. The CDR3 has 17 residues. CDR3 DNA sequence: TGTGCCAGCTCTCCCACCTCGGACACATATAACCCCTATGGCTACACCTTC. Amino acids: CASSPTSDTYNPYGYTF.

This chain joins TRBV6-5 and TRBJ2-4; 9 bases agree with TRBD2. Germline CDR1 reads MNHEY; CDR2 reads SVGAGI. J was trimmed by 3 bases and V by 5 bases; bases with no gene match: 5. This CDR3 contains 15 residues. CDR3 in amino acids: CASSGRRGGKNIQYF. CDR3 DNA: TGTGCCAGCAGTGGGAGGCGGGGGGGCAAAAACATTCAGTACTTC.

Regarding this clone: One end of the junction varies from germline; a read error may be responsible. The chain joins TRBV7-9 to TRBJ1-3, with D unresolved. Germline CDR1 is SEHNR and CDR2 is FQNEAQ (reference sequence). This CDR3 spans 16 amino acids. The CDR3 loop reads CSSSLALGRSGNTIYF. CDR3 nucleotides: TGTTCCAGCAGCTTAGCGCTGGGCAGGTCTGGAAACACCATATATTTT.

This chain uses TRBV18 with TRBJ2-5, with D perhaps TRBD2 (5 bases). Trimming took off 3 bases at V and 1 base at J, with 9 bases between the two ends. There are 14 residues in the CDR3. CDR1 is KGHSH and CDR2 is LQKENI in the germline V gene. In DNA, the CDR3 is TGTGCCAGCTCACCCCCGGGGTCCCAAGAGACCCAGTACTTC. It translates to CASSPPGSQETQYF. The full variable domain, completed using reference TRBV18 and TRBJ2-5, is NAGVMQNPRHLVRRRGQEARLRCSPMKGHSHVYWYRQLPEEGLKFMVYLQKENIIDESGMPKERFSAEFPKEGPSILRIQQVVRGDSAAYFCASSPPGSQETQYFGPGTRLLVL.

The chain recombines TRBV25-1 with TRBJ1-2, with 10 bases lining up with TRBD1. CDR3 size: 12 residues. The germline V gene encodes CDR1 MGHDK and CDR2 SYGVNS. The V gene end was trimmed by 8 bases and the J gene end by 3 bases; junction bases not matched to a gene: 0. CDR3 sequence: CASGQGDYGYTF. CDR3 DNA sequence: TGTGCCAGCGGACAGGGGGACTATGGCTACACCTTC.